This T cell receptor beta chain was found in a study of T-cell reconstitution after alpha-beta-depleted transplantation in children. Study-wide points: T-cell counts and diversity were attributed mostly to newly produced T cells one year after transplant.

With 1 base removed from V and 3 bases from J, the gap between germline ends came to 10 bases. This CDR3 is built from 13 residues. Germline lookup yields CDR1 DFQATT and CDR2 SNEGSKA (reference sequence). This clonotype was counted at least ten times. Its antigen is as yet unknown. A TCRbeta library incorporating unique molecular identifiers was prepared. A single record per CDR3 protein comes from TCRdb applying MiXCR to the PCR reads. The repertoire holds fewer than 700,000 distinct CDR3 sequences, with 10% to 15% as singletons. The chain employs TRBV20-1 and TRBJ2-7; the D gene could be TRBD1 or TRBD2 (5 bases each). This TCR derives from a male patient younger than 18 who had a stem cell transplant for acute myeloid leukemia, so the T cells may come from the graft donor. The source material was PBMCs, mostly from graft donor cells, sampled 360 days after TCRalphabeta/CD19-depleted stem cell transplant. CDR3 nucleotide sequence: TGCAGTGCTAGAGGGGGGAATTTCTACGAGCAGTACTTC. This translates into CSARGGNFYEQYF.